The next 12 T cell receptor beta chains were all read from a single sample in a study of STAT3 mutations in large granular lymphocyte leukemia. Study-wide results and caveats: At least one immunodominant TCR beta clonotype appeared in every T-cell large granular lymphocyte leukemia patient.

Assay: immunoSEQ multiplex PCR; the TCRdb copy retains only in-frame clones and omits some. Of some 27,000 clones in the sample, around three quarters were seen once. No cognate antigen is known for these TCRs. The sample consisted of peripheral blood mononuclear cells. Receptor source: a woman aged 45-60 years with T-cell large granular lymphocyte leukemia. Some clones in this sample may be carry-over from other donors' samples.

This clone was seen only a few times. The rearrangement links TRBV14 to TRBJ2-3, with 7 bases identical to TRBD2. Germline V gene lookup returns CDR1 SGHDN and CDR2 FVKESK. The V segment lost 1 base and the J segment 4 bases; nucleotides outside the gene matches: 5. The CDR3 sequence is 15 residues long. CDR3 nucleotide sequence: TGTGCCAGCAGCCAAGGAGCGGGGACGGCAGATACGCAGTATTTT. Residues: CASSQGAGTADTQYF.

V usage is TRBV6-1 and J usage is TRBJ2-7, with D possibly being TRBD2 (6 bases). The germline V and J ends were trimmed by 5 bases and 5 bases, with 16 bases remaining between them. CDR1 MNHNS and CDR2 SASEGT come from the germline V gene. This CDR3 has 14 amino acids. This CDR3 reads CASSPGRYKDEQYF. The CDR3 bases are TGTGCCAGCAGTCCAGGGAGGTATAAGGACGAGCAGTACTTC.

To note about this clone: One junction end disagrees with the germline gene, perhaps due to a read error. The chain carries TRBV7-2 and TRBJ2-7, with 14 nucleotides matching TRBD2. Germline V gene sequence: CDR1 SGHTA, CDR2 FQGNSA. This CDR3 spans 19 amino acids. This CDR3 reads CASSLGWSGTSGRSYEQYF. The DNA of the CDR3 is TGTGCCAGCAGCCTAGGGTGGTCCGGGACTAGCGGGAGAAGCTACGAGCAGTATTTC. Drawing the rest from reference TRBV7-2 and TRBJ2-7, the complete variable domain is GAGVSQSPSNKVTEKGKDVELRCDPISGHTALYWYRQSLGQGLEFLIYFQGNSAPDKSGLPSDRFSAERTGGSVSTLTIQRTQQEDSAVYLCASSLGWSGTSGRSYEQYFGPGTRLTVT.

The V call is TRBV6-5, the J call TRBJ2-6; TRBD2 is a possible D gene (5 bases). V was pared by 6 bases and J by 2 bases, with 11 bases between. This CDR3 contains 15 residues. Germline CDR1 is MNHEY and CDR2 is SVGAGI. The DNA of the CDR3 is TGTGCCAGCAGGCCCCAGGAGGCTGGGGCCAACGTCCTGACTTTC. Amino acids: CASRPQEAGANVLTF.

This chain joins TRBV18 and TRBJ1-2, with 7 bases aligning to TRBD1. This CDR3 is 14 amino acids long. Unmatched junction bases numbered 9, after V lost 6 bases and J lost 5 bases. Germline-derived CDR1 and CDR2 are KGHSH and LQKENI. CDR3 region: CASSEHTGAYGYTF. CDR3 DNA: TGTGCCAGCTCGGAACACACAGGGGCGTATGGCTACACCTTC.

The chain carries TRBV25-1 and TRBJ1-4; 7 positions match TRBD1. CDR1 and CDR2 from the germline V gene are MGHDK and SYGVNS. Trimming cost V 3 bases and J 6 bases; bases outside gene matches: 4. The CDR3 sequence is 14 residues long. CDR3 protein: CASSDQDRDEKLFF. The CDR3 nucleotides read TGTGCCAGCAGTGACCAAGACAGGGATGAAAAACTGTTTTTT.

This clone has only one observation. V and J are TRBV11-3 and TRBJ2-3; the match to TRBD1 covers 7 bases. Trimming at V came to 2 bases and at J to 0 bases, leaving 5 bases not matched to a gene. CDR1 is SGHNT and CDR2 is YENEEA in the germline V gene. The CDR3 contains 16 residues. Here the CDR3 reads CASSLWGQSSTDTQYF. CDR3 DNA sequence: TGTGCCAGCAGCTTATGGGGACAGTCTAGCACAGATACGCAGTATTTT.

The CDR3 spells CASSLNTYEQYF. CDR3 bases: TGTGCCAGCAGCTTAAACACCTACGAGCAGTACTTC. This chain links TRBV7-9 with TRBJ2-7; D unresolved. The CDR3 loop spans 12 amino acids. Deletions cut 2 bases from V and 2 bases from J, with 4 bases between. Germline V gene lookup returns CDR1 SEHNR and CDR2 FQNEAQ (reference sequence).

J is TRBJ1-2 and V is TRBV19; D gene ambiguous. The V gene lost 0 bases and the J gene lost 8 bases, with 10 bases spanning the gap. CDR1 is LNHDA, CDR2 SQIVND, per germline (reference sequence). The CDR3 loop spans 13 amino acids. The CDR3 DNA reads as TGTGCCAGTAGTATAGAGGGATTTCGGGGCTACACCTTC. Residues: CASSIEGFRGYTF.

The chain employs TRBV5-4 and TRBJ2-5; 9 bases line up with TRBD1. The CDR3 sequence is 15 residues long. V dropped 4 bases and J dropped 5; count of bases not matched to a gene: 9. Germline V gene sequence: CDR1 SGHNT, CDR2 YYREEE (reference sequence). The CDR3 bases are TGTGCCAGCAGCCGAACCGGGACAGGGAGGGAGACCCAGTACTTC. This codes for CASSRTGTGRETQYF.

By frequency in the sample, this clone is medium-sized. This chain links TRBV19 with TRBJ2-6; the D gene is possibly TRBD1 (5 bases). The CDR3 is 14 amino acids. Per the germline V gene, CDR1 is LNHDA and CDR2 is SQIVND (reference sequence). The V and J ends lost 7 bases and 0 bases respectively, with 7 bases between them. CDR3 sequence reads: CASKGFSGANVLTF. CDR3 DNA sequence: TGTGCCAGTAAGGGGTTCTCTGGGGCCAACGTCCTGACTTTC.

The chain uses TRBV5-4 and TRBJ1-2; D not certain. V lost 0 bases and J 0 bases, leaving 9 bases between the germline ends. CDR3 length: 15 residues. Germline V gene lookup returns CDR1 SGHNT and CDR2 YYREEE (reference sequence). CDR3: CASSLVRSANYGYTF. DNA of the CDR3: TGTGCCAGCAGCTTGGTTCGCAGCGCTAACTATGGCTACACCTTC.